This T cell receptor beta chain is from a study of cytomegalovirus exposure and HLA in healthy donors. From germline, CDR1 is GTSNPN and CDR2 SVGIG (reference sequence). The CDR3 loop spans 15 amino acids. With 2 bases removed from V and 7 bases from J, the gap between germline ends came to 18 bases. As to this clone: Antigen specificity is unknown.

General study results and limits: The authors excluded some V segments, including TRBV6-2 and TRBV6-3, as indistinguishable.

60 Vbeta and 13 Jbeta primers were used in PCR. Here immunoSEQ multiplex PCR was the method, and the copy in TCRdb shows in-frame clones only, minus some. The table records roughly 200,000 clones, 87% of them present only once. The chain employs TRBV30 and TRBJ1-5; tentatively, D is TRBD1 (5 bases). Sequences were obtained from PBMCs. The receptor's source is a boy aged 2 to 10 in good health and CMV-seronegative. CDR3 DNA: TGTGCCTGGAGTTTTCCCGGGGGTCCGGAGCAGCCCCAGCATTTT. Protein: CAWSFPGGPEQPQHF.